This T cell receptor (beta chain) appears in the sequencing data of a study of vaccination effects on CD4 cells after COVID-19. Study background: The two convalescent patients provided samples 16 days and one week before vaccination.

Remarks on this clone: The antigen remains undetermined.

Within the ViraFEST assay, antigen-specific CD4+ T cells underwent expansion with viral peptide pools prior to sequencing. Upon completion of 10 to 11 days in culture, CD4+ T cells were isolated. A PCR test confirmed that the person had SARS-CoV-2 infection between March and December 2020. The assay was immunoSEQ multiplex PCR, and TCRdb's table has in-frame clones only and misses some. The repertoire has more than 20,000 clones, 77% of them found once; the top ten carry 19%. V was pared by 6 bases and J by 5 bases, with 6 bases of the junction left unmatched. Germline V CDR1 and CDR2: MNHEY, SVGAGI. This CDR3 is 13 amino acids long.

The chain uses TRBV6-5 and TRBJ1-2, with TRBD1 identical over 7 bases. This sample comprised CD4+ T cells from PBMCs cultured with HCoV-NL63 spike peptides, obtained before COVID-19 vaccination. The receptor was isolated from a human donor who had a prior SARS-CoV-2 infection. As DNA, the CDR3 is TGTGCCAGCAGCCCCGACAGGGCTTATGGCTACACCTTC. Protein product: CASSPDRAYGYTF.